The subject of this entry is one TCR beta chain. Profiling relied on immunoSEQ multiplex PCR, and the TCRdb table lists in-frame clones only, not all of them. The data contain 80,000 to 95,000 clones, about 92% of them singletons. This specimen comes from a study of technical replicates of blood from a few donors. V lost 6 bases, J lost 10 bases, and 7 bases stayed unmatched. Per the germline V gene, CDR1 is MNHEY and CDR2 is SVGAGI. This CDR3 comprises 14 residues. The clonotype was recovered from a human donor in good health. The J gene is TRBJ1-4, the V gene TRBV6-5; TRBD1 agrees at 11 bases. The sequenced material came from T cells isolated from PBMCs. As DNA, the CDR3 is TGTGCCAGCAGCACGTCGGGGACAGGGGGAAAACTGTTTTTT. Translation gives CASSTSGTGGKLFF.